This T cell receptor (beta chain) emerged from a study of human T cells and chemical hapten exposure. Trimming took off 5 bases at V and 0 bases at J, with 18 bases between the two ends. CDR3 length equals 17 residues. TCRdb passed the RACE reads through MiXCR, listing each CDR3 protein once. This table holds some 380,000 distinct CDR3 sequences, 4% to 5.5% found once. Time point of the sample: patch test 1, 2 weeks after DPC sensitization. Noted treatment: therapeutic diphenylcyclopropenone sensitization with weekly scalp DPC. This clonotype was seen repeatedly, ten times or more. The receptor comes from a woman aged 50 to 65 with alopecia areata. Some clones in this sample may be carry-over from other donors' samples. This sample comprised whole blood, obtained in connection with sensitization to the hapten diphenylcyclopropenone (DPC). V and J are TRBV12-3 or TRBV12-4 and TRBJ2-3; TRBD2 might be the D (6 bases). The CDR3 sequence is CASSLSPWGVSTDTQYF. The CDR3 nucleotides read TGTGCCAGCAGTCTCTCCCCGTGGGGGGTTAGCACAGATACGCAGTATTTT.